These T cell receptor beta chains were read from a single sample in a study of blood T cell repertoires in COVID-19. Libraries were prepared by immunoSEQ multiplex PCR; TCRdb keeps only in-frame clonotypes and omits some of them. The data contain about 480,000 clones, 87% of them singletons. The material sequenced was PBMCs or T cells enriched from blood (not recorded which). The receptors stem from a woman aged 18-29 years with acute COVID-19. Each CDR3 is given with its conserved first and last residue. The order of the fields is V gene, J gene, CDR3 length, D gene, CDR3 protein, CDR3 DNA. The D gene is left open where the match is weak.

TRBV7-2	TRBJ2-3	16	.	CASSLAGGKSTDTQYF	TGTGCCAGCAGCTTAGCGGGGGGAAAGAGCACAGATACGCAGTATTTT
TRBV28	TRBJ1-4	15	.	CASLPGGPMREKLFF	TGTGCCAGCCTCCCGGGGGGGCCCATGCGGGAAAAACTGTTTTTT
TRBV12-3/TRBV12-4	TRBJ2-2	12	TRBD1	CASSTGAGELFF	TGTGCCAGCAGTACAGGGGCCGGGGAGCTGTTTTTT
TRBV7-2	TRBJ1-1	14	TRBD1	CASSSDRGIASAFF	TGTGCCAGCAGTTCAGACAGGGGGATTGCTTCAGCTTTCTTT
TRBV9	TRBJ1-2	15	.	CASSGEGRVNYGYTF	TGTGCCAGCAGCGGAGAAGGTCGGGTTAACTATGGCTACACCTTC
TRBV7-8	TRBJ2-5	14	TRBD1	CASSLGDSQETQYF	TGTGCCAGCAGCTTAGGGGACAGCCAAGAGACCCAGTACTTC
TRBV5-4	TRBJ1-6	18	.	CASSLDPGTSSYNSPLHF	TGTGCCAGCAGCTTGGACCCAGGCACGAGCTCCTATAATTCACCCCTCCACTTT
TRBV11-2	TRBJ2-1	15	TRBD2	CASREGGRTYNEQFF	TGTGCCAGCCGGGAGGGCGGGAGAACCTACAATGAGCAGTTCTTC
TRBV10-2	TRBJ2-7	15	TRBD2	CASSLGGSNSYEQYF	TGCGCCAGCAGTCTCGGGGGGTCTAATTCCTACGAGCAGTACTTC
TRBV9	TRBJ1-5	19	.	CASSVRQVVRFQRNQPQHF	TGTGCCAGCAGCGTTCGACAGGTAGTCCGCTTTCAGCGCAATCAGCCCCAGCATTTT